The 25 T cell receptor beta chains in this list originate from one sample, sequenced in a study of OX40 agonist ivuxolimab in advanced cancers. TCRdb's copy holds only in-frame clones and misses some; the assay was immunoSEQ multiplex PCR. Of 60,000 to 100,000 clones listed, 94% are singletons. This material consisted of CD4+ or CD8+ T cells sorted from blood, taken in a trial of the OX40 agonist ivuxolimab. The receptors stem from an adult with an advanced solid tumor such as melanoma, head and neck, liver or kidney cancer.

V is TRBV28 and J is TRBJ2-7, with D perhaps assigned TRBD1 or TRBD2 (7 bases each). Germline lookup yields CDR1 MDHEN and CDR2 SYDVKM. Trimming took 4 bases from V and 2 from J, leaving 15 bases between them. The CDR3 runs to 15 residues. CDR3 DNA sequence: TGTGCCAGCAGTTCTACCCAGGGGGGGACCTACGAGCAGTACTTC. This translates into CASSSTQGGTYEQYF.

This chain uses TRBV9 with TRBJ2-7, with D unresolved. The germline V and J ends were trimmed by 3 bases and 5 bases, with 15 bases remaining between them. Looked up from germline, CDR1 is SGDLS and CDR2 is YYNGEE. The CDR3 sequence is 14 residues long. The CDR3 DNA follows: TGTGCCAGCAGCGCAGCCACCCGGGCCCACGAGCAGTACTTC. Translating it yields CASSAATRAHEQYF.

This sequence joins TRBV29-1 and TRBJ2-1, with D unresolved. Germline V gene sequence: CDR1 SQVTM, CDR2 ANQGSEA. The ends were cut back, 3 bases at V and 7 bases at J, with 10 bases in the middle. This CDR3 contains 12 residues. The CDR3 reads CSVEFNNNEQFF. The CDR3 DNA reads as TGCAGCGTTGAGTTTAACAATAATGAGCAGTTCTTC.

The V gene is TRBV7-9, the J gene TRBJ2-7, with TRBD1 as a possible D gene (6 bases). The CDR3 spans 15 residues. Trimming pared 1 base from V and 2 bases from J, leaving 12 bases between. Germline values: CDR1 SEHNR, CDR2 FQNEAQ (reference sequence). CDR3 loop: CASSLDWGQTYEQYF. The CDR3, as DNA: TGTGCCAGCAGCTTAGATTGGGGGCAAACCTACGAGCAGTACTTC.

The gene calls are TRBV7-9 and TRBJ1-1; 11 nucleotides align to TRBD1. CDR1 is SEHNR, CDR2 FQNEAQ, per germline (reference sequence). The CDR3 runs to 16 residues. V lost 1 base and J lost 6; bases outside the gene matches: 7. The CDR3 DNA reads TGTGCCAGCAGCTTAGAGGGACAGGGGGATGTGGCTGAAGCTTTCTTT. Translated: CASSLEGQGDVAEAFF.

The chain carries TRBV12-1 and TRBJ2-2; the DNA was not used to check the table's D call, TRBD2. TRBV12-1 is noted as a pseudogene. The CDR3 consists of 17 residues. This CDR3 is CASSSGTSGSLAGELFF. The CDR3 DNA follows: TGTGCCAGCAGCTCCGGGACTAGCGGGAGTCTGGCCGGGGAGCTGTTTTTT.

The CDR3 nucleotides read TGTGCCAGTAGTATGGGACTAGGCTACAATGAGCAGTTCTTC. Protein: CASSMGLGYNEQFF. J is TRBJ2-1 and V is TRBV19; TRBD2 matches at 8 bases. V shed 3 bases, J shed 3 bases, and the junction held 1 base outside the gene matches. CDR3 size: 14 residues. Germline assignment: CDR1 LNHDA and CDR2 SQIVND (reference sequence).

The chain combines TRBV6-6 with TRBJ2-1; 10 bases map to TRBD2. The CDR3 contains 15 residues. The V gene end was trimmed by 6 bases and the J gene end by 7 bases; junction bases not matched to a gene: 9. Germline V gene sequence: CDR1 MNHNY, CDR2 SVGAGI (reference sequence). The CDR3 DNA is TGTGCCAGCAGCACACTAGCGGGGAGGGGAAATGAGCAGTTCTTC. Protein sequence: CASSTLAGRGNEQFF.

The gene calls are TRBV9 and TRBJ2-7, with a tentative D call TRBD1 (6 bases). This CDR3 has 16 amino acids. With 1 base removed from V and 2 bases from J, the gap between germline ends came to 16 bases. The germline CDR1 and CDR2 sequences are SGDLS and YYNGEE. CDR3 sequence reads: CASSVSPDRPTYEQYF. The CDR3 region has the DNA TGTGCCAGCAGCGTATCCCCCGACAGGCCAACCTACGAGCAGTACTTC.

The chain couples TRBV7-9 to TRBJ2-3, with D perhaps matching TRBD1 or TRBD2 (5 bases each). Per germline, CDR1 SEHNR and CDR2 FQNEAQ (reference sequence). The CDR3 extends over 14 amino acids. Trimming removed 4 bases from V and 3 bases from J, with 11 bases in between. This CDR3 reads CASSSGRGTDTQYF. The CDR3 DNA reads TGTGCCAGCAGCTCGGGACGGGGAACAGATACGCAGTATTTT.

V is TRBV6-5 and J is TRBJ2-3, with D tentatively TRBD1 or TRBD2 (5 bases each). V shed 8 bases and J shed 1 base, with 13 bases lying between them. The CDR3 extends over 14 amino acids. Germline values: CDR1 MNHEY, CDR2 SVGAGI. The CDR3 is CASRGEDGTDTQYF. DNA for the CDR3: TGTGCCAGCCGAGGGGAAGATGGCACAGATACGCAGTATTTT.

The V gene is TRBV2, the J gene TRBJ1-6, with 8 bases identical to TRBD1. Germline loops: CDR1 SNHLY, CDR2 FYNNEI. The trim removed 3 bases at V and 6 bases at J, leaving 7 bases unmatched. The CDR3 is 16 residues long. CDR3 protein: CASSEPGGSSNSPLHF. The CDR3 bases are TGTGCCAGCAGTGAGCCAGGGGGCAGCTCTAATTCACCCCTCCACTTT. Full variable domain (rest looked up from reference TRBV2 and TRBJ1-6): EPEVTQTPSHQVTQMGQEVILRCVPISNHLYFYWYRQILGQKVEFLVSFYNNEISEKSEIFDDQFSVERPDGSNFTLKIRSTKLEDSAMYFCASSEPGGSSNSPLHFGNGTRLTVT.

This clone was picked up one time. As DNA, the CDR3 is TGTGCCAGCAGCGCGTGGGGGGAGCCCCAAGAGACCCAGTACTTC. Translated: CASSAWGEPQETQYF. The chain combines TRBV9 with TRBJ2-5; perhaps TRBD2 as D (6 bases). Germline V lookup: CDR1 SGDLS, CDR2 YYNGEE. Trimming cost V 3 bases and J 1 base, with 13 bases left between them. The CDR3 length is 15 residues.

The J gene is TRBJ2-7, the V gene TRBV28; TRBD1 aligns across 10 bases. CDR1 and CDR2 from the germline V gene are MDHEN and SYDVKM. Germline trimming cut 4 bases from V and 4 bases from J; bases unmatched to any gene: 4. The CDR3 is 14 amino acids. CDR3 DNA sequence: TGTGCCAGCAGTTCCGGGACAGGGGATTACGAGCAGTACTTC. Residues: CASSSGTGDYEQYF. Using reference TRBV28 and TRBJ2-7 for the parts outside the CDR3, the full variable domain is DVKVTQSSRYLVKRTGEKVFLECVQDMDHENMFWYRQDPGLGLRLIYFSYDVKMKEKGDIPEGYSVSREKKERFSLILESASTNQTSMYLCASSSGTGDYEQYFGPGTRLTVT.

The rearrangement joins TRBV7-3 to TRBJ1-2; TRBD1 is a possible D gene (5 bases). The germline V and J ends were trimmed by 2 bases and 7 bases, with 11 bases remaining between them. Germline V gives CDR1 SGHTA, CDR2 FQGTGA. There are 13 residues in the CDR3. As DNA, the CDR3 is TGTGCCAGCAGCTTAGGAGGGGAGGCTGGCTACACCTTC. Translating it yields CASSLGGEAGYTF.

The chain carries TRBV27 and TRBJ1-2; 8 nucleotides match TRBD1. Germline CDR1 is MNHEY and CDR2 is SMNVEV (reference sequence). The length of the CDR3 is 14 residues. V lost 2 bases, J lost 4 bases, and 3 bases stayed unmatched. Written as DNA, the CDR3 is TGTGCCAGCAGTTTAGGGACAGGTGCCTATGGCTACACCTTC. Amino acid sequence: CASSLGTGAYGYTF.

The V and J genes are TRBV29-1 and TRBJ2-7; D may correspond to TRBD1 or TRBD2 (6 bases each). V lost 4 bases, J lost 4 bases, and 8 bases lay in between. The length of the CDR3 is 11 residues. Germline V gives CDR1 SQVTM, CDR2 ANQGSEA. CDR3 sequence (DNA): TGCAGCGTTGTAGGGGGGTACGAGCAGTACTTC. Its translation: CSVVGGYEQYF.

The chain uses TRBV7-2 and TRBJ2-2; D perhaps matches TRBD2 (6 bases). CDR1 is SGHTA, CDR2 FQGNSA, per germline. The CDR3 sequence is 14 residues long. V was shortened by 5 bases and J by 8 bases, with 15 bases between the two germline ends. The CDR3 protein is CASSPGTSRGELFF. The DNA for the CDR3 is TGTGCCAGCAGCCCAGGGACTTCCCGGGGGGAGCTGTTTTTT. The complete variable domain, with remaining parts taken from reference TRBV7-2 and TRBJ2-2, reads GAGVSQSPSNKVTEKGKDVELRCDPISGHTALYWYRQSLGQGLEFLIYFQGNSAPDKSGLPSDRFSAERTGGSVSTLTIQRTQQEDSAVYLCASSPGTSRGELFFGEGSRLTVL.

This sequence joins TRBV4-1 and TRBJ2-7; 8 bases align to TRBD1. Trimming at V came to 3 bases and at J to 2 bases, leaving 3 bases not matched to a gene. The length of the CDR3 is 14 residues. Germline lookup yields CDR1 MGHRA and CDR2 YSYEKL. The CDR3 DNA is TGCGCCAGCAGCCAGAGGACAGGGACCTACGAGCAGTACTTC. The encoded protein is CASSQRTGTYEQYF.

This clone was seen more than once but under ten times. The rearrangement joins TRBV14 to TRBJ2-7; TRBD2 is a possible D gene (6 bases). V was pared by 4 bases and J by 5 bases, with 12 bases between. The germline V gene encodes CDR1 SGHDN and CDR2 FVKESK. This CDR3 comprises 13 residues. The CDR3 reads CASSPRLGDEQYF. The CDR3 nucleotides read TGTGCCAGCAGCCCTAGACTAGGGGACGAGCAGTACTTC. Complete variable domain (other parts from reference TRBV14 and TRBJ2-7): EAGVTQFPSHSVIEKGQTVTLRCDPISGHDNLYWYRRVMGKEIKFLLHFVKESKQDESGMPNNRFLAERTGGTYSTLKVQPAELEDSGVYFCASSPRLGDEQYFGPGTRLTVT.

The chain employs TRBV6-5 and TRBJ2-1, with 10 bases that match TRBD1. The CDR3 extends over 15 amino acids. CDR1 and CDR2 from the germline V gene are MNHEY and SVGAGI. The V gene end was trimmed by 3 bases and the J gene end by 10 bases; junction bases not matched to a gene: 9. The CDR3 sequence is CASSYTGQGITEQFF. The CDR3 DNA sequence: TGTGCCAGCAGTTATACGGGACAGGGGATAACCGAGCAGTTCTTC.

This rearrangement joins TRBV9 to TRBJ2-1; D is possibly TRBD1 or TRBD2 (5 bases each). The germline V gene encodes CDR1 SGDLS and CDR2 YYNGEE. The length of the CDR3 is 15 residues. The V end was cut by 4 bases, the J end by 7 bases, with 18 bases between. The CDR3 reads CASSSSGALSNEQFF. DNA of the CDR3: TGTGCCAGCAGCTCGTCCGGGGCCCTTAGTAATGAGCAGTTCTTC. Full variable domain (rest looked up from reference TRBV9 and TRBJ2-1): DSGVTQTPKHLITATGQRVTLRCSPRSGDLSVYWYQQSLDQGLQFLIQYYNGEERAKGNILERFSAQQFPDLHSELNLSSLELGDSALYFCASSSSGALSNEQFFGPGTRLTVL.

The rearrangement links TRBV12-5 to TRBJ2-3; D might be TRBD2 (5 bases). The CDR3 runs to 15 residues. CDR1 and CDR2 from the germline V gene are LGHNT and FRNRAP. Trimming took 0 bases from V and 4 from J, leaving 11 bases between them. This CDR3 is CASGLVGEGADTQYF. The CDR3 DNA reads TGTGCTAGTGGTTTGGTCGGTGAGGGTGCAGATACGCAGTATTTT.

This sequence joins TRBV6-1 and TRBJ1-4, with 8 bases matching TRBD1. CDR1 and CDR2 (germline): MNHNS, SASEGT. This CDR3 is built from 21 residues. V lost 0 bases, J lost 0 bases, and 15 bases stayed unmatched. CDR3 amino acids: CASSEAGFGTGRYTTNEKLFF. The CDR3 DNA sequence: TGTGCCAGCAGTGAAGCAGGCTTCGGGACAGGAAGATATACAACTAATGAAAAACTGTTTTTT.

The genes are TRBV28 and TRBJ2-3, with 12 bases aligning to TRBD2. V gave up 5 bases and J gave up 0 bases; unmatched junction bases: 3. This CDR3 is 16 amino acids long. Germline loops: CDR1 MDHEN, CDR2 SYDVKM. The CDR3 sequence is CASSALAGGSTDTQYF. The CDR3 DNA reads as TGTGCCAGCAGTGCACTAGCGGGGGGAAGCACAGATACGCAGTATTTT.